The clone carrying this T cell receptor beta chain was counted at least ten times. V lost 6 bases and J lost 5, with 18 bases in between. Germline V gene lookup returns CDR1 SGDLS and CDR2 YYNGEE. This CDR3 spans 15 amino acids. The data stem from a study of cytomegalovirus exposure and HLA in healthy donors. PCR primers comprised 60 Vbeta and 13 Jbeta primers. Clones were read by immunoSEQ multiplex PCR, and TCRdb kept only the in-frame ones, dropping some. The sample yields under 200,000 clones, around 75% seen once. This TCR derives from a young woman in good health and CMV-seronegative. The V call is TRBV9, the J call TRBJ2-1, with D possibly TRBD2 on 6 matching bases. The sample comprised PBMCs. The CDR3 protein is CASTSEGGGNNEQFF. Written as DNA, the CDR3 is TGTGCCAGCACCTCAGAGGGAGGAGGGAACAATGAGCAGTTCTTC.